This T cell receptor (beta chain) is from a study of PD-1 blockade in mismatch repair-deficient tumors. General study findings and limits: After pembrolizumab, tumor-resident clones rose rapidly, then generally contracted before radiologic responses.

Germline-derived CDR1 and CDR2 are SEHNR and FQNEAQ (reference sequence). The junction had 7 bases not matched to a gene; V was cut back by 5 bases and J by 4 bases. The CDR3 is made up of 14 amino acids. A single count supports this clone. The antigen remains undetermined. Profiling relied on immunoSEQ multiplex PCR, and the TCRdb table lists in-frame clones only, not all of them. In the table there are approximately 100,000 clones, 82% of which are singletons. The clonotype was recovered from an adult with mismatch repair-deficient cancer. This chain uses TRBV7-9 with TRBJ2-7; 8 nucleotides match TRBD2. Sequences were derived from peripheral blood, sampled roughly 35 weeks after starting pembrolizumab. The CDR3 reads CASSPRLAQYEQYF. The CDR3 coding sequence is TGTGCCAGCAGCCCCCGACTAGCGCAGTACGAGCAGTACTTC.